The sequence of this T cell receptor beta chain was determined in a study of cytomegalovirus exposure and HLA in healthy donors. Whole-study findings and limits: Sequencing likely produced, as an artifact, a cluster of highly shared sequence variants. A few CMV-associated chains were confirmed in vitro to be specific for CMV antigens. More clonal expansion characterized HLA-associated TCR beta chains than equally common others in a later analysis. TCR beta V- and J-gene trimming, according to a later analysis, was linked to a missense DCLRE1C variant.

V was cut by 0 bases and J by 5 bases, with 14 bases left in between. The CDR3 spans 15 residues. Germline V gene lookup returns CDR1 SGHRS and CDR2 YFSETQ. Points on this clone: Its specificity is unknown.

PCR used 60 Vbeta primers and 13 Jbeta primers. Here immunoSEQ multiplex PCR was the method, and the copy in TCRdb shows in-frame clones only, minus some. The sample has around 170,000 clones, around three quarters seen once. The chain joins TRBV5-1 to TRBJ2-5, with a possible D match to TRBD1 (6 bases). Source material: PBMCs. The sequence was collected from a man in his forties in good health and CMV-seronegative. The CDR3 bases are TGCGCCAGCAGCTTGGCGGTGGGGGCGGGTGAGACCCAGTACTTC. It specifies CASSLAVGAGETQYF. Variable domain in full (rest from reference TRBV5-1 and TRBJ2-5): KAGVTQTPRYLIKTRGQQVTLSCSPISGHRSVSWYQQTPGQGLQFLFEYFSETQRNKGNFPGRFSGRQFSNSRSEMNVSTLELGDSALYLCASSLAVGAGETQYFGPGTRLLVL.